The source of this T cell receptor (beta chain) is a study of blood T cell repertoires in COVID-19. The wider study: Researchers got acute and convalescent COVID-19 samples from the United States, Italy and Spain. T cells, B-cell-depleted T cells, or PBMCs supplied cDNA or gDNA.

This clone was picked up a small number of times. The Seattle patients joined while their infection was active and were tracked longitudinally afterward. Germline assignment: CDR1 LNHDA and CDR2 SQIVND (reference sequence). Trimming cost V 4 bases and J 3 bases, with 13 bases left between them. This CDR3 comprises 14 residues. In the original analysis: Estimation of nucleated cell counts was performed using reference gene primer amplification. Method: immunoSEQ multiplex PCR; TCRdb's copy keeps in-frame clones and lacks some. V, J and clone size are those of that table, while D and trimming were read from the DNA. The sample shows about 140,000 clones, less than 90% of them seen only once.

This chain joins TRBV19 and TRBJ2-7; D is perhaps TRBD1 (6 bases). Sequencing used peripheral blood. The receptor comes from a man under 40 with COVID-19, enrolled during active disease. The CDR3 sequence: CASSSAGTIYEQYF. The CDR3 region has the DNA TGTGCCAGTAGTAGTGCCGGGACAATCTACGAGCAGTACTTC.